This TCR beta chain was profiled in a study of T cell responses to AZD1222 COVID-19 vaccine. CDR3 length equals 15 residues. Germline values: CDR1 MNHNY, CDR2 SVGAGI (reference sequence). Trimming removed 6 bases from V and 2 bases from J, with 17 bases in between. Data came from immunoSEQ multiplex PCR; TCRdb stores just in-frame clones and leaves some out. The sample holds tens of thousands of clones; 89% are singletons and the top ten take about a tenth. The rearrangement joins TRBV6-6 to TRBJ2-7; unclear D gene. The receptor comes from an adult who received the AZD1222 COVID-19 vaccine. This sample comprised peripheral blood, obtained 28 days after the second AZD1222 dose. This chain's CDR3 is CASSLFKATTYEQYF. CDR3 nucleotide sequence: TGTGCCAGCAGCCTATTTAAAGCCACCACCTACGAGCAGTACTTC.